Listed below are T cell receptor beta chains from one sample, sequenced in a study of blood T cells in healthy people across ages. MiXCR, run by TCRdb on the 5' RACE reads, gives a single entry per CDR3 protein. This sample has around 1.5 million distinct CDR3 sequences, with about 35% found just once. Sequenced: blood. These receptors all come from a woman younger than 45 in good health. CDR3s include the opening cysteine and the closing phenylalanine or tryptophan. The order of the fields is clone size, D gene, J gene, V gene, CDR3 DNA, CDR3 protein. The D gene is left open where the match is weak. The listing skips clone size in some rows; elsewhere it reads once, few, many or a size class.

>-|-|TRBJ2-3|TRBV4-1
TGCGCCAGCAGCCAAGTCGTCGCAGATACGCAGTATTTT
CASSQVVADTQYF
>few|-|TRBJ1-1|TRBV6-1
TGTGCCAGCTCCCCTCGGGGCAGGCTGAACACTGAAGCTTTCTTT
CASSPRGRLNTEAFF
>-|TRBD1|TRBJ1-1|TRBV20-1
TGCAGTGCTAGACCCGGGACAGGGGTTATCACTGAAGCTTTCTTT
CSARPGTGVITEAFF
>-|-|TRBJ2-7|TRBV6-2/TRBV6-3
TGTGCCGGCTGTACGGGAGAGCAGTACTTC
CAGCTGEQYF
>once|-|TRBJ1-2|TRBV4-1
TGCGCCAGCAGCCAAGACCCCAGGGGAGTACTAGAGGGCTACACCTTC
CASSQDPRGVLEGYTF
>-|-|TRBJ1-2|TRBV7-9
TGTGCCAGCAGCCACTACCAGGACAGTGGCTACACCTTC
CASSHYQDSGYTF
>many|TRBD2|TRBJ2-1|TRBV4-1
TGCGCCAGCAGACGCAGCGGGGGGGGTAATGAGCAGTTCTTC
CASRRSGGGNEQFF
>once|-|TRBJ2-1|TRBV3-1
TGTGCCAGCAGCCAAGAACCGAGGGCGGGGGAGCAGTTCTTC
CASSQEPRAGEQFF
>few|-|TRBJ2-7|TRBV20-1
TGCAGTGCCAGGGACGGCTTAAGTCTGGAGCAGTACTTC
CSARDGLSLEQYF
>-|-|TRBJ2-7|TRBV7-2
TGTGCCAGCAGCCCCCTGCCGGGCAGGCAAACCTACGAGCAGTACTTC
CASSPLPGRQTYEQYF
>-|-|TRBJ1-1|TRBV5-6
TGTGCCAGCAGCCATGGACCTTTACACACTGAAGCTTTCTTT
CASSHGPLHTEAFF
>many|-|TRBJ2-7|TRBV6-2/TRBV6-3
TGTGCCAGCGAGGATAGCGCATTCTACGAGCAGTACTTC
CASEDSAFYEQYF
>-|TRBD2|TRBJ2-1|TRBV4-1
TGCGCCAGCAGCCAAATGGCTAGCGGGAGCAATGAGCAGTTCTTC
CASSQMASGSNEQFF
>many|TRBD1|TRBJ1-2|TRBV5-1
TGCGCCAGCAGCACCAGACAGGGGGCCAACTATGGCTACACCTTC
CASSTRQGANYGYTF
>few|TRBD1|TRBJ2-7|TRBV10-3
TGTGCCATCAGTAGATATGCCGGGACAGGGGACGAGCAGTACTTC
CAISRYAGTGDEQYF
>few|TRBD2|TRBJ2-5|TRBV7-9
TGTGCCAGCAGAAATAGCGGGGCGTCCCAAGAGACCCAGTACTTC
CASRNSGASQETQYF
>-|-|TRBJ2-1|TRBV29-1
TGCAGCGTGCCTCACCCGGTACTAGGACTCAATGAGCAGTTCTTC
CSVPHPVLGLNEQFF
>-|-|TRBJ2-2|TRBV20-1
TGCAGTGCCCACCCAGTTCGGGATGCCACCGGGGAGCTGTTTTTT
CSAHPVRDATGELFF
>-|TRBD1|TRBJ1-2|TRBV20-1
TGCAGTGCTAGCGATCAGGGGGCTGGCTACACCTTC
CSASDQGAGYTF
>-|-|TRBJ2-3|TRBV7-9
TGTGCCAGCAGCTTAGCGGGAGGGACAGTCGAGTATTTT
CASSLAGGTVEYF
>-|-|TRBJ2-1|TRBV7-2
TGTGCCAGCAGCTTAGGTAGCGGACCACTTACTGGGTTCTTC
CASSLGSGPLTGFF
>-|TRBD1|TRBJ2-7|TRBV29-1
TGCAGCGTTGAAACAGGGGCGACTGGCTCCTACGAGCAGTACTTC
CSVETGATGSYEQYF
>-|TRBD1|TRBJ1-1|TRBV2
TGTGCCAGCGGACAGGAGGTGAACACTGAAGCTTTCTTT
CASGQEVNTEAFF
>-|-|TRBJ2-7|TRBV4-1
TGCGCCAGCAGCCAAGTTGAAGGCTCCTACGAGCAGTACTTC
CASSQVEGSYEQYF
>-|-|TRBJ1-2|TRBV7-3
TGTGCCAGCAGCTTAGACAGTACCTTCGGCTACACCTTC
CASSLDSTFGYTF
>-|-|TRBJ1-4|TRBV6-1
TGTGCCAGCATTAATCAGGATCCGCCGGAGGAAAAACTGTTTTTT
CASINQDPPEEKLFF
>-|-|TRBJ2-1|TRBV4-2
TGTGTCAGCAGCCAAGGAGCTGGGGATGAGCAGTTCTTC
CVSSQGAGDEQFF
>-|TRBD2|TRBJ2-1|TRBV7-2
TGTGCCGGCAGCGACACTAGCGGGAGTCGGAATGAGCAGTTCTTC
CAGSDTSGSRNEQFF
>-|TRBD2|TRBJ2-2|TRBV4-1
TGCGCCAGCAGCCGGGGGTCAGCGGGAGCCGGGGAGCTGTTTTTT
CASSRGSAGAGELFF
>many|TRBD1|TRBJ1-2|TRBV27
TGTGCCAGCAGTCGGACAGGATCACGTAGTTATGGCTACACCTTC
CASSRTGSRSYGYTF
>-|TRBD2|TRBJ2-7|TRBV11-2
TGTGCCAGCAGCTTAGTTGTGGGGGAGGGTTACGAGCAGTACTTC
CASSLVVGEGYEQYF
>-|-|TRBJ2-1|TRBV14
TGTGCCAGCAGCCAATTAGCCAGCTCCTACAATGAGCAGTTCTTC
CASSQLASSYNEQFF
>few|-|TRBJ1-2|TRBV12-3/TRBV12-4
TGTGCCAGCAGTCGGGCCGGGAGGAACTATGGCTACACCTTC
CASSRAGRNYGYTF
>once|-|TRBJ2-3|TRBV11-1
TGTGCCAGCAGCCCGATAGGGGACGCAGATACGCAGTATTTT
CASSPIGDADTQYF
>-|-|TRBJ2-5|TRBV10-3
TGTGCCATCAGTGGCGGCGGGGCGGGCCCTCAAGAGACCCAGTACTTC
CAISGGGAGPQETQYF
>few|TRBD1|TRBJ2-6|TRBV6-1
TGTGCCAGCAAACCGGGACAGGGGGACAGCTCTGGGGCCAACGTCCTGACTTTC
CASKPGQGDSSGANVLTF
>-|-|TRBJ2-7|TRBV21-1
TGTGCCAGCAGCAAAGAGGGGCTGTCCTACGAGCAGTACTTC
CASSKEGLSYEQYF
>few|-|TRBJ1-6|TRBV6-5
TGTGCCAGCAGTTACCGCCGCGGGACGGAACTTCTATACTCTCCCCTCCACTTT
CASSYRRGTELLYSPLHF
>-|-|TRBJ2-7|TRBV20-1
TGCAGTGCTAGAGACAGCCGGGCCCACGGGCAGTACTTC
CSARDSRAHGQYF
>few|TRBD1|TRBJ2-1|TRBV5-1
TGCGCCAGCAGCTTGGTGGAAGGGGGCCATGAGCAGTTCTTC
CASSLVEGGHEQFF
>few|TRBD1|TRBJ1-2|TRBV9
TGTGCCAGCAGCCCCCCGGGACAGGGGTCGGCTTATGGCTACACCTTC
CASSPPGQGSAYGYTF